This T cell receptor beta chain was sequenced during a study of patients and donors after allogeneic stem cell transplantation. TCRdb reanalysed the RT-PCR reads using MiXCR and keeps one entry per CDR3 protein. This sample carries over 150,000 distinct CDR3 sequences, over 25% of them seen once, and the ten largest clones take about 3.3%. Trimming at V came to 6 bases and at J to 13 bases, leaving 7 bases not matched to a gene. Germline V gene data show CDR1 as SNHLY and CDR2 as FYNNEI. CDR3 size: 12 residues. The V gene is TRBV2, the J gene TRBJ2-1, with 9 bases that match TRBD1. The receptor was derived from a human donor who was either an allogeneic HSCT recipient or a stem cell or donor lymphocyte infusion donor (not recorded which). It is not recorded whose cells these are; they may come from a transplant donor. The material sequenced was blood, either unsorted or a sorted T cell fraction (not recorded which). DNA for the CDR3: TGTGCCAGCAGGGATGACAGGGGGGAACAGTTCTTC. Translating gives CASRDDRGEQFF. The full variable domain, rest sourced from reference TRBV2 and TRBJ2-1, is EPEVTQTPSHQVTQMGQEVILRCVPISNHLYFYWYRQILGQKVEFLVSFYNNEISEKSEIFDDQFSVERPDGSNFTLKIRSTKLEDSAMYFCASRDDRGEQFFGPGTRLTVL.